The 26 T cell receptor beta chains in this list originate from one sample, sequenced in a study of cytomegalovirus exposure and HLA in healthy donors. 13 Jbeta primers and 60 Vbeta primers were used for the PCR. Assay used: immunoSEQ multiplex PCR; TCRdb lists only in-frame clones, some missing. This sample has 150,000 to 200,000 clones, with about 76% found just once. Sequencing used PBMCs. These receptors originate from a woman between 50 and 59 years old in good health and CMV-seronegative.

This clone showed up just a few times. The chain links TRBV5-1 to TRBJ1-1, with D possibly TRBD1 on 6 matching bases. Trimming cost V 3 bases and J 6 bases, with 12 bases left between them. The CDR3 covers 13 residues. In germline, CDR1 is SGHRS, CDR2 YFSETQ. The CDR3 DNA reads as TGCGCCAGCAGCTCCCAAACAGGGCCTGAAGCTTTCTTT. Translating it yields CASSSQTGPEAFF.

The rearrangement joins TRBV28 to TRBJ2-6; no definite D call. CDR1 MDHEN and CDR2 SYDVKM come from the germline V gene. This CDR3 region has 14 residues. Trimming pared 5 bases from V and 3 bases from J, leaving 8 bases between. The chain's CDR3 is CASSPSGGANVLTF. The CDR3 DNA follows: TGTGCCAGCAGTCCTAGTGGTGGGGCCAACGTCCTGACTTTC.

The rearrangement uses TRBV28 and TRBJ1-4; possibly TRBD1 for D (5 bases). CDR1 and CDR2 from the germline V gene are MDHEN and SYDVKM. Between the trimmed V and J ends, which lost 5 bases and 6 bases, there was a span of 16 bases. The CDR3 consists of 15 residues. CDR3 region: CASSLTGWQDEKLFF. The CDR3 DNA reads as TGTGCCAGCAGTCTCACAGGTTGGCAAGATGAAAAACTGTTTTTT.

Worth noting for this clone: The identical CDR3 is also encoded by other nucleotide sequences in the sample. This chain connects TRBV9 to TRBJ2-3; no clear D gene. V was pared by 3 bases and J by 2 bases, with 4 bases between. The V gene's germline CDR1 is SGDLS and CDR2 YYNGEE. This CDR3 contains 12 residues. The chain's CDR3 is CASSASTDTQYF. The DNA for the CDR3 is TGTGCCAGCAGCGCCTCCACAGATACGCAGTATTTT.

The chain joins TRBV9 to TRBJ2-1, with 15 bases aligning to TRBD2. From germline, CDR1 is SGDLS and CDR2 YYNGEE. V was pared by 7 bases and J by 8 bases, with 4 bases of the junction left unmatched. CDR3 length: 14 residues. CDR3 sequence: CASGLAGGPHEQFF. Here the CDR3 DNA reads TGTGCCAGCGGACTAGCGGGGGGGCCCCATGAGCAGTTCTTC.

The chain couples TRBV27 to TRBJ1-2; 8 bases align to TRBD1. Per germline, CDR1 MNHEY and CDR2 SMNVEV (reference sequence). This CDR3 region has 14 residues. J was trimmed by 9 bases and V by 10 bases; bases with no gene match: 16. The CDR3 coding sequence is TGTGCCACCGTGCAGGGGGCACCTTGGATACGCTACACCTTC. It codes for CATVQGAPWIRYTF.

V and J are TRBV2 and TRBJ1-2; D is unresolved. The CDR3 consists of 13 residues. Trimming stripped 4 bases from V and 6 bases from J, with 12 bases between. Germline V CDR1 and CDR2: SNHLY, FYNNEI. The DNA for the CDR3 is TGTGCCAGCAGTGTCGGTCAAACCCATGGCTACACCTTC. Translation gives CASSVGQTHGYTF. Drawing the rest from reference TRBV2 and TRBJ1-2, the complete variable domain is EPEVTQTPSHQVTQMGQEVILRCVPISNHLYFYWYRQILGQKVEFLVSFYNNEISEKSEIFDDQFSVERPDGSNFTLKIRSTKLEDSAMYFCASSVGQTHGYTFGSGTRLTVV.

The chain recombines TRBV5-1 with TRBJ1-4; 7 bases fit TRBD1. Germline V gene lookup returns CDR1 SGHRS and CDR2 YFSETQ. This CDR3 region has 15 residues. The J segment lost 7 bases and the V segment lost 4 bases, leaving 10 bases of the junction unmatched. In nucleotides, the CDR3 is TGCGCCAGCAGCCTGGATGGGACAGCGGGTGAAAAACTGTTTTTT. It is translated as CASSLDGTAGEKLFF.

The rearrangement joins TRBV13 to TRBJ1-6, with unresolved D. Germline-derived CDR1 and CDR2 are PRHDT and FYEKMQ (reference sequence). V was cut by 4 bases and J by 5 bases, with 3 bases left in between. This CDR3 is built from 12 residues. For the CDR3, the DNA is TGTGCCAGCAGCTCAAATAATTCACCCCTCCACTTT. It codes for CASSSNNSPLHF.

This clone was picked up a small number of times. This sequence joins TRBV19 and TRBJ1-1; D is ambiguous. CDR1 and CDR2 (germline): LNHDA, SQIVND (reference sequence). This CDR3 spans 15 amino acids. The V end was cut by 4 bases, the J end by 1 base, with 13 bases between. CDR3 sequence (DNA): TGTGCCAGTAGTACCCCCGGTACCGCGAACACTGAAGCTTTCTTT. Protein sequence: CASSTPGTANTEAFF. The full variable domain, in which reference TRBV19 and TRBJ1-1 provide the parts outside the CDR3, is DGGITQSPKYLFRKEGQNVTLSCEQNLNHDAMYWYRQDPGQGLRLIYYSQIVNDFQKGDIAEGYSVSREKKESFPLTVTSAQKNPTAFYLCASSTPGTANTEAFFGQGTRLTVV.

The chain is built from TRBV28 and TRBJ2-1, with TRBD2 identical over 10 bases. Germline CDR1 is MDHEN and CDR2 is SYDVKM. The CDR3 is made up of 15 amino acids. V lost 2 bases, J lost 8 bases, and 6 bases stayed unmatched. The DNA for the CDR3 is TGTGCCAGCAGTTTACTAGCGGGAGTCGCGTATGAGCAGTTCTTC. Protein product: CASSLLAGVAYEQFF.

This chain connects TRBV5-1 to TRBJ2-5; 10 nucleotides line up with TRBD1. Germline values: CDR1 SGHRS, CDR2 YFSETQ. This CDR3 contains 15 residues. Losses at the gene ends were 6 bases for V and 4 bases for J; bases not matched to a gene: 9. The CDR3 loop is CASILGTGVRETQYF. The CDR3 nucleotides are TGCGCCAGCATACTCGGGACAGGGGTTAGAGAGACCCAGTACTTC.

This chain's CDR3 is CASSPGQGVYYGYTF. The CDR3 DNA follows: TGTGCCAGCAGCCCTGGACAGGGGGTTTACTATGGCTACACCTTC. The chain combines TRBV7-9 with TRBJ1-2, with 10 bases lining up with TRBD1. V shed 5 bases, J shed 3 bases, and the junction held 6 bases outside the gene matches. In germline, CDR1 is SEHNR, CDR2 FQNEAQ (reference sequence). This CDR3 is 15 amino acids long.

This clone was seen a handful of times. The chain combines TRBV5-6 with TRBJ1-2; 7 bases line up with TRBD1. The J segment lost 4 bases and the V segment lost 0 bases, leaving 9 bases of the junction unmatched. Germline V gives CDR1 SGHDT, CDR2 YYEEEE. The CDR3 has 16 amino acids. CDR3: CASSLADSTGIYGYTF. In DNA form, the CDR3 reads TGTGCCAGCAGCTTGGCCGACTCGACAGGGATCTATGGCTACACCTTC.

The gene calls are TRBV29-1 and TRBJ1-2; perhaps TRBD1 as D (5 bases). Trimming pared 2 bases from V and 8 bases from J, leaving 6 bases between. The germline CDR1 and CDR2 sequences are SQVTM and ANQGSEA. This CDR3 contains 10 residues. CDR3 sequence reads: CSVEQGGYTF. The CDR3 coding sequence is TGCAGCGTTGAACAGGGAGGCTACACCTTC.

The chain couples TRBV11-1 to TRBJ2-3, with D unresolved. Trimming left V 5 bases short and J 9 bases short, with 12 bases between. Germline V CDR1 and CDR2: SGHAT, FQDESV (reference sequence). The CDR3 consists of 12 residues. The CDR3 bases are TGTGCCAGCAGCCAAACCTCGAGGACGCAGTATTTT. It encodes CASSQTSRTQYF.

The chain couples TRBV5-8 to TRBJ2-3; the D gene is possibly TRBD2 (6 bases). The CDR3 totals 16 residues. Trimming stripped 4 bases from V and 2 bases from J, with 17 bases between. Germline-derived CDR1 and CDR2 are SGHTS and YDEGEE. Written as DNA, the CDR3 is TGTGCCAGCAGCAACCGGGACGGGGGATTCACAGATACGCAGTATTTT. Its translation is CASSNRDGGFTDTQYF.

The rearrangement uses TRBV2 and TRBJ2-7; 9 bases agree with TRBD1. The CDR3 consists of 16 residues. The V gene's germline CDR1 is SNHLY and CDR2 FYNNEI. V lost 8 bases, J lost 7 bases, and 18 bases stayed unmatched. The CDR3 loop is CASGDRVPGTTGEQYF. The CDR3 region has the DNA TGTGCCAGCGGGGACAGGGTCCCCGGCACTACGGGGGAGCAGTACTTC.

V and J are TRBV2 and TRBJ2-7; D gene uncertain. The germline V gene encodes CDR1 SNHLY and CDR2 FYNNEI. V was cut by 2 bases and J by 0 bases, with 8 bases left in between. The CDR3 covers 14 residues. The CDR3 protein is CASSEKWSSYEQYF. In nucleotides, the CDR3 is TGTGCCAGCAGTGAAAAATGGAGCTCCTACGAGCAGTACTTC.

There are a few counts of this clone. The rearrangement joins TRBV4-3 to TRBJ1-2, with D possibly being TRBD1 (5 bases). The CDR3 is 17 amino acids. Trimming pared 0 bases from V and 4 bases from J, leaving 18 bases between. Germline V CDR1 and CDR2: LGHNA, YSLEER. CDR3 DNA: TGCGCCAGCAGCCAAGATCTTGGAGGGGATGGTGCCTATGGCTACACCTTC. Protein sequence: CASSQDLGGDGAYGYTF.

V and J are TRBV7-9 and TRBJ1-2; the D gene is possibly TRBD1 (5 bases). The CDR3 is 16 amino acids. CDR1 is SEHNR and CDR2 is FQNEAQ in the germline V gene (reference sequence). V was trimmed by 5 bases and J by 7 bases, leaving 23 bases between them. The CDR3, as DNA: TGTGCCAGCAGCCCCAAGAACACAGGATGGTCTGGTGGCTACACCTTC. Protein: CASSPKNTGWSGGYTF.

The chain joins TRBV14 to TRBJ2-7; 16 nucleotides line up with TRBD2. The germline gives CDR1 SGHDN, CDR2 FVKESK. The V segment lost 4 bases and the J segment 4 bases; nucleotides outside the gene matches: 7. This CDR3 is 17 amino acids long. DNA of the CDR3: TGTGCCAGCAGCCCCCTGGGACTAGCGGGGGGGCCGTACGAGCAGTACTTC. It codes for CASSPLGLAGGPYEQYF.

This clone occurred a few times. J is TRBJ1-6 and V is TRBV27, with D uncertain. CDR3 length equals 16 residues. V was clipped by 3 bases and J by 7 bases, with 16 bases between them. CDR1 MNHEY and CDR2 SMNVEV come from the germline V gene (reference sequence). The CDR3 spells CASSFVFLARNSPLHF. CDR3 coding DNA: TGTGCCAGCAGTTTTGTATTCTTGGCCCGAAATTCACCCCTCCACTTT.

As regards this clone: Relative to the germline gene, one junction end is altered; a read error may explain this. The chain recombines TRBV18 with TRBJ2-1, with 8 bases that match TRBD1. The CDR3 loop spans 15 amino acids. Germline CDR1 reads KGHSH; CDR2 reads LQKENI. The CDR3: CASSPLGQAKNERIF. DNA of the CDR3: TGTGCCAGCTCACCATTGGGACAGGCAAAAAATGAGCGGATCTTC.

The count of this clone is one. Here the CDR3 DNA reads TGTGCCAGCAGCCCCGACCGGGGGACCCCTGGGATGGAAGCTTTCTTT. The encoded protein is CASSPDRGTPGMEAFF. The gene calls are TRBV7-9 and TRBJ1-1; possibly TRBD1 for D (5 bases). CDR3 size: 16 residues. Trimming cost V 5 bases and J 8 bases, with 24 bases left between them. Germline V gives CDR1 SEHNR, CDR2 FQNEAQ (reference sequence).

J is TRBJ1-1 and V is TRBV5-4; no definite D call. The V gene lost 3 bases and the J gene lost 1 base, with 4 bases spanning the gap. CDR3 length equals 12 residues. Germline loops: CDR1 SGHNT, CDR2 YYREEE (reference sequence). The CDR3 here is CASSSRNTEAFF. The CDR3 DNA reads as TGTGCCAGCAGCTCGCGGAACACTGAAGCTTTCTTT.